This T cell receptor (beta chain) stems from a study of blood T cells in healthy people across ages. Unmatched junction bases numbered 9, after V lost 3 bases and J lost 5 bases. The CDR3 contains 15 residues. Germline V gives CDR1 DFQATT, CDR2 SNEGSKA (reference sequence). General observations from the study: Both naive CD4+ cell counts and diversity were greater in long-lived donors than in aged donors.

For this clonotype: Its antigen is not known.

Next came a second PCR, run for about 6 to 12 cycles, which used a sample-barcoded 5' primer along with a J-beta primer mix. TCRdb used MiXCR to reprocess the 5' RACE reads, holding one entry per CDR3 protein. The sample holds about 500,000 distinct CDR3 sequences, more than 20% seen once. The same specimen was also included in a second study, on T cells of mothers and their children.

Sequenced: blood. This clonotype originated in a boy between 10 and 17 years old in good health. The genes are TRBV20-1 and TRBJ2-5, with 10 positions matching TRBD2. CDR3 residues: CSARILGLATETQYF. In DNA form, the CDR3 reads TGCAGTGCTAGGATATTGGGACTAGCGACGGAGACCCAGTACTTC.